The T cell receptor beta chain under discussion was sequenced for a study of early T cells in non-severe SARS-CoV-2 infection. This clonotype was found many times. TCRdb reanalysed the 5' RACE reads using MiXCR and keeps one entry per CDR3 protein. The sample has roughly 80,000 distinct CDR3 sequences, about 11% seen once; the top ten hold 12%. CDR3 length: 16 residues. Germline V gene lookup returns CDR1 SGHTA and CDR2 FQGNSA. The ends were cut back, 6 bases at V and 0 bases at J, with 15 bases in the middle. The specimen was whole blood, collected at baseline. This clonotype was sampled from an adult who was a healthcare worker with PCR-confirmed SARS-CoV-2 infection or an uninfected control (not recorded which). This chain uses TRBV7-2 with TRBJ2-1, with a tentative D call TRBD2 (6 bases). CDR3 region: CASSTRGGSSYNEQFF. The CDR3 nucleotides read TGTGCCAGCAGTACCCGTGGGGGGAGCTCCTACAATGAGCAGTTCTTC. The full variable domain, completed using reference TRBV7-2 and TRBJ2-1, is GAGVSQSPSNKVTEKGKDVELRCDPISGHTALYWYRQSLGQGLEFLIYFQGNSAPDKSGLPSDRFSAERTGGSVSTLTIQRTQQEDSAVYLCASSTRGGSSYNEQFFGPGTRLTVL.